This passage covers 28 T cell receptor beta chains from one sample sequenced in a study of cytomegalovirus exposure and HLA in healthy donors listed by TCRdb under 2017. The method behind the library was the immunoSEQ multiplex PCR assay. The multiplex PCR relied on a mix of 60 forward primers for TCR Vbeta segments and 13 reverse primers for TCR Jbeta segments. Entries here come from immuneACCESS through TCRdb and include only in-frame sequences with V and J called. Some clones fail to appear in such tables; in the studies checked, an unresolved V gene covers under half of the shortfall, and the cause of the remainder is unknown. The sample contains approximately 100,000 clones, 76% of them found a single time. The ten biggest clones cover about 4.2% of the sample. Specimen: PBMCs. These TCRs come from a woman in her forties or fifties in good health and CMV-seropositive.

This clone was seen a few times. The gene calls are TRBV5-6 and TRBJ1-2; 9 bases fit TRBD1. The length of the CDR3 is 14 residues. Germline V lookup: CDR1 SGHDT, CDR2 YYEEEE. Trimming removed 4 bases from V and 6 bases from J; junction bases left unmatched: 7. The DNA of the CDR3 is TGTGCCAGCAGCCAACCACAGGGGGCCAATGGCTACACCTTC. Encoded protein: CASSQPQGANGYTF.

This clone was observed once. The J gene is TRBJ1-1, the V gene TRBV30; D is uncertain. CDR1 is GTSNPN and CDR2 is SVGIG in the germline V gene (reference sequence). There are 14 residues in the CDR3. The CDR3 protein is CAYSLSLTDTEAFF. The DNA of the CDR3 is TGTGCTTATAGTCTAAGTCTTACGGACACTGAAGCTTTCTTT.

V usage is TRBV7-9 and J usage is TRBJ2-7; tentative D call: TRBD1 (5 bases). CDR1 and CDR2 (germline): SEHNR, FQNEAQ (reference sequence). V lost 6 bases and J lost 3, with 15 bases in between. CDR3 length equals 14 residues. The DNA of the CDR3 is TGTGCCAGCAGTCCCTACACAGGAAGCTACGAGCAGTACTTC. Translating it yields CASSPYTGSYEQYF. The full variable domain, with the rest looked up from reference TRBV7-9 and TRBJ2-7, is DTGVSQNPRHKITKRGQNVTFRCDPISEHNRLYWYRQTLGQGPEFLTYFQNEAQLEKSRLLSDRFSAERPKGSFSTLEIQRTEQGDSAMYLCASSPYTGSYEQYFGPGTRLTVT.

This clone has more than one count but fewer than ten. Compared with germline, one end of the junction differs, possibly owing to a read error. The chain is built from TRBV7-9 and TRBJ1-5; D uncertain. The germline V gene has CDR1 SEHNR and CDR2 FQNEAQ (reference sequence). This CDR3 is built from 14 residues. The CDR3: CSSSSALYDQPQHF. The CDR3 nucleotides read TGTTCCAGCAGCTCCGCGTTGTATGATCAGCCCCAGCATTTT.

The chain has TRBV30 and TRBJ2-7; D is possibly TRBD1 (5 bases). The germline gives CDR1 GTSNPN, CDR2 SVGIG (reference sequence). The CDR3 extends over 12 amino acids. V was pared by 0 bases and J by 3 bases, with 6 bases between. The CDR3 sequence is CAWSVQGYEQYF. CDR3 nucleotide sequence: TGTGCCTGGAGTGTTCAGGGCTACGAGCAGTACTTC.

The V and J genes are TRBV10-2 and TRBJ2-1, with D possibly TRBD1 on 6 matching bases. The V end lost 8 bases, the J end lost 5 bases, and 10 bases lay between the germline ends. Germline V gene data show CDR1 as WSHSY and CDR2 as SAAADI. This CDR3 is 12 amino acids long. The CDR3: CASGGTNNEQFF. The CDR3 DNA reads TGCGCCAGCGGTGGGACAAACAATGAGCAGTTCTTC.

The V gene is TRBV7-3, the J gene TRBJ2-5; unclear D gene. V lost 1 base and J lost 4, with 7 bases in between. This CDR3 is built from 13 residues. Germline V CDR1 and CDR2: SGHTA, FQGTGA. CDR3 sequence reads: CASSLISGETQYF. Here the CDR3 DNA reads TGTGCCAGCAGCTTAATTTCCGGAGAGACCCAGTACTTC.

The rearrangement uses TRBV29-1 and TRBJ2-2, with 8 bases identical to TRBD1. Germline CDR1 is SQVTM and CDR2 is ANQGSEA. The CDR3 is 15 amino acids. V was clipped by 6 bases and J by 7 bases; unmatched bases: 13. The chain's CDR3 is CSVGPQGAGIGELFF. In nucleotides, the CDR3 is TGCAGCGTGGGGCCCCAGGGGGCGGGTATCGGGGAGCTGTTTTTT.

This clone was seen a few times. This same CDR3 is encoded by further DNA sequences in the sample. The V gene is TRBV5-1, the J gene TRBJ2-5, with 9 bases lining up with TRBD1. The germline V gene has CDR1 SGHRS and CDR2 YFSETQ. Trimming removed 0 bases from V and 5 bases from J; junction bases left unmatched: 2. This CDR3 spans 14 amino acids. CDR3 nucleotides: TGCGCCAGCAGCTTGGGACAGGGGGTTGAGACCCAGTACTTC. As protein: CASSLGQGVETQYF.

For the CDR3, the DNA is TGTGCCAGCACCCCATGGAGAGGGGGCGGCAATCAGCCCCAGCATTTT. This translates into CASTPWRGGGNQPQHF. The chain recombines TRBV2 with TRBJ1-5; 7 bases are a match to TRBD1. V shed 7 bases and J 2 bases; nucleotides not matched to a gene: 11. CDR1 and CDR2 from the germline V gene are SNHLY and FYNNEI. The CDR3 has 16 amino acids.

The chain couples TRBV6-1 to TRBJ1-1; the match to TRBD1 covers 10 bases. The CDR3 extends over 15 amino acids. Per the germline V gene, CDR1 is MNHNS and CDR2 is SASEGT. V dropped 4 bases and J dropped 5; count of bases not matched to a gene: 7. DNA of the CDR3: TGTGCCAGCAGTGGACAGGGGGCGCAGGGGACTGAAGCTTTCTTT. Its translation is CASSGQGAQGTEAFF.

Concerning this clone: One end of the junction varies from germline; a read error may be responsible. The sample has other DNA sequences that encode this CDR3 too. The rearrangement links TRBV19 to TRBJ1-1, with D perhaps matching TRBD1 (6 bases). The CDR3 contains 12 residues. The germline gives CDR1 LNHDA, CDR2 SQIVND (reference sequence). CDR3 nucleotide sequence: TGCGCCAGTGCCCGAGGGGGCACTGAAGCTTTCTTT. Its translation: CASARGGTEAFF.

This clone is a singleton in its sample. The CDR3 DNA is TGTGCCATCAGTGCAGGGGGTGTCTCCACAGATACGCAGTATTTT. Translated, it gives CAISAGGVSTDTQYF. J is TRBJ2-3 and V is TRBV10-3; 7 bases match TRBD1. V was clipped by 4 bases and J by 2 bases; unmatched bases: 6. The CDR3 spans 15 residues. CDR1 and CDR2 from the germline V gene are ENHRY and SYGVKD.

This clone was seen more than once but under ten times. V usage is TRBV25-1 and J usage is TRBJ1-1, with D possibly being TRBD1 (6 bases). CDR3 size: 15 residues. Per germline, CDR1 MGHDK and CDR2 SYGVNS. The V gene lost 0 bases and the J gene lost 3 bases, with 11 bases spanning the gap. DNA for the CDR3: TGTGCCAGCAGTGAATATGGGACATTCTACACTGAAGCTTTCTTT. Translated, it gives CASSEYGTFYTEAFF.

A remark on this clone: One end of the junction is discordant with germline, which a read error may explain. This rearrangement joins TRBV7-9 to TRBJ2-3, with D perhaps TRBD2 (7 bases). The germline gives CDR1 SEHNR, CDR2 FQNEAQ (reference sequence). The CDR3 runs to 16 residues. CDR3 DNA sequence: TGTTCCAGCCTTGGGGGGGCGGGAGACCGCACAGATACGCAGTATTTT. Protein sequence: CSSLGGAGDRTDTQYF.

This chain joins TRBV18 and TRBJ1-1; D not resolved. V gave up 3 bases and J gave up 4 bases, with 12 bases separating them. CDR1 is KGHSH and CDR2 is LQKENI in the germline V gene. The CDR3 length is 14 residues. The CDR3 DNA follows: TGTGCCAGCTCACCCCGGGAGGGTGGCACTGAAGCTTTCTTT. Its translation: CASSPREGGTEAFF. Together with reference TRBV18 and TRBJ1-1, the CDR3 gives the full variable domain: NAGVMQNPRHLVRRRGQEARLRCSPMKGHSHVYWYRQLPEEGLKFMVYLQKENIIDESGMPKERFSAEFPKEGPSILRIQQVVRGDSAAYFCASSPREGGTEAFFGQGTRLTVV.

V usage is TRBV18 and J usage is TRBJ2-5; TRBD1 might be the D (6 bases). The J call is uncertain, as TRBJ2-7 better fits the DNA end. Germline CDR1 is KGHSH and CDR2 is LQKENI. The CDR3 consists of 14 residues. The CDR3 DNA is TGTGCCAGCTCACCCCCACCTGAAGGGGGCGAGCAGTACTTC. Encoded protein: CASSPPPEGGEQYF.

The V call is TRBV5-4, the J call TRBJ2-1, with TRBD2 identical over 7 bases. Germline values: CDR1 SGHNT, CDR2 YYREEE (reference sequence). The length of the CDR3 is 17 residues. The V and J ends lost 0 bases and 6 bases, in that order; junction bases with no gene match: 12. The CDR3 sequence: CASSLVGGTMSSNEQFF. As DNA, the CDR3 is TGTGCCAGCAGCTTGGTGGGGGGGACTATGTCTAGCAATGAGCAGTTCTTC.

The V call is TRBV9, the J call TRBJ2-1; D is possibly TRBD1 (6 bases). Germline CDR1 SGDLS, CDR2 YYNGEE. The CDR3 covers 13 residues. Trimming left V 3 bases short and J 5 bases short, with 9 bases between. In DNA, the CDR3 is TGTGCCAGCAGCGGAGGGGGTGACAATGAGCAGTTCTTC. Its protein is CASSGGGDNEQFF.

The V gene is TRBV9, the J gene TRBJ2-2; D is unclear. The V end lost 0 bases, the J end lost 4 bases, and 7 bases lay between the germline ends. The CDR3 totals 14 residues. Germline-derived CDR1 and CDR2 are SGDLS and YYNGEE. CDR3 sequence reads: CASSVAASTGELFF. CDR3 nucleotides: TGTGCCAGCAGCGTAGCCGCGAGCACCGGGGAGCTGTTTTTT.

The genes are TRBV4-2 and TRBJ2-7, with D possibly matching TRBD1 (5 bases). CDR1 and CDR2 from the germline V gene are LGHNA and YNFKEQ. The CDR3 spans 15 residues. V gave up 0 bases and J gave up 2 bases, with 11 bases separating them. This CDR3 reads CASSQDRQGTYEQYF. CDR3 sequence (DNA): TGTGCCAGCAGCCAAGATAGGCAGGGAACCTACGAGCAGTACTTC.

This chain joins TRBV7-8 and TRBJ2-1; 9 bases match TRBD2. The CDR3 has 15 amino acids. After removal of 2 bases from V and 4 bases from J, the junction contained 3 bases not matched to a gene. Germline CDR1 and CDR2: SGHVS and FQNEAQ. This chain's CDR3 is CASSLRTSAYNEQFF. CDR3 sequence (DNA): TGTGCCAGCAGCTTAAGGACTAGCGCATACAATGAGCAGTTCTTC.

This clone has just one count. The chain couples TRBV2 to TRBJ2-7; 9 bases agree with TRBD1. The CDR3 is 14 residues long. V was clipped by 4 bases and J by 2 bases; unmatched bases: 3. Germline V gene lookup returns CDR1 SNHLY and CDR2 FYNNEI. The CDR3 sequence: CASSGTGGPYEQYF. The CDR3 DNA follows: TGTGCCAGCAGTGGAACAGGGGGCCCCTACGAGCAGTACTTC.

The chain links TRBV19 to TRBJ1-3; D may be TRBD1 (5 bases). The V gene lost 6 bases and the J gene lost 0 bases, with 15 bases spanning the gap. The CDR3 is made up of 16 amino acids. Germline CDR1 and CDR2: LNHDA and SQIVND (reference sequence). This CDR3 reads CASRPKTGHSGNTIYF. CDR3 nucleotide sequence: TGTGCCAGTAGACCCAAAACAGGCCACTCTGGAAACACCATATATTTT.

The chain uses TRBV9 and TRBJ2-1; the D gene is possibly TRBD1 (6 bases). V was shortened by 0 bases and J by 8 bases, with 12 bases between the two germline ends. The germline CDR1 and CDR2 sequences are SGDLS and YYNGEE. The CDR3 sequence is 14 residues long. The CDR3 loop reads CASSVGRGEYEQFF. The CDR3 nucleotides are TGTGCCAGCAGCGTAGGCAGGGGTGAATATGAGCAGTTCTTC.

The CDR3 DNA is TGTGCCAGCAGTTTAACGGGACAGAATTTCTACGAGCAGTACTTC. Protein product: CASSLTGQNFYEQYF. The rearrangement links TRBV27 to TRBJ2-7; 7 bases are shared with TRBD1. V trimming: 2 bases; J trimming: 3 bases; junction bases outside the gene matches: 7. The CDR3 has 15 residues. Germline V gene data show CDR1 as MNHEY and CDR2 as SMNVEV (reference sequence).

A word on this clone: The identical CDR3 is also encoded by other nucleotide sequences in the sample. The CDR3 sequence: CASSPSGLSTDTQYF. The CDR3 DNA reads TGTGCCAGTAGTCCGAGCGGGTTAAGTACAGATACGCAGTATTTT. The chain recombines TRBV19 with TRBJ2-3; D may be TRBD2 (6 bases). V was trimmed by 5 bases and J by 3 bases, leaving 15 bases between them. The CDR3 length is 15 residues. Germline V gene lookup returns CDR1 LNHDA and CDR2 SQIVND (reference sequence).

The chain links TRBV29-1 to TRBJ2-5; the D gene is possibly TRBD1 (5 bases). V shed 2 bases and J shed 2 bases, with 12 bases lying between them. The CDR3 length is 14 residues. Germline V gene lookup returns CDR1 SQVTM and CDR2 ANQGSEA. The CDR3 nucleotides read TGCAGCGTTGAAAGGTACAGGCCACAAGAGACCCAGTACTTC. Translation gives CSVERYRPQETQYF.